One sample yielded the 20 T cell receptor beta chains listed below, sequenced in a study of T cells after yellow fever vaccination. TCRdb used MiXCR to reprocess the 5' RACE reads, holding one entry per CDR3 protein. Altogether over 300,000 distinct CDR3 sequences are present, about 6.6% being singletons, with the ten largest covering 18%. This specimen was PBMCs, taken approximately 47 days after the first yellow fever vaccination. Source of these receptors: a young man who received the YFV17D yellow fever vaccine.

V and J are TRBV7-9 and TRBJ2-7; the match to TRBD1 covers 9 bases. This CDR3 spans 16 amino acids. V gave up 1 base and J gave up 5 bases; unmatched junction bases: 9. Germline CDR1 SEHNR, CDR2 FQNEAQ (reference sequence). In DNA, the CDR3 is TGTGCCAGCAGCTTAGTAGGGCCGGGACAGGGCCACGAGCAGTACTTC. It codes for CASSLVGPGQGHEQYF.

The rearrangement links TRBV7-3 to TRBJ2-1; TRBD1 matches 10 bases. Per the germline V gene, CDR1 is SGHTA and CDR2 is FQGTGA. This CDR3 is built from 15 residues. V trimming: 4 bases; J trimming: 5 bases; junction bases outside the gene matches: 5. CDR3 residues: CASSSGQGYHNEQFF. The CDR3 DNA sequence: TGTGCCAGCAGCTCGGGACAGGGGTACCACAATGAGCAGTTCTTC.

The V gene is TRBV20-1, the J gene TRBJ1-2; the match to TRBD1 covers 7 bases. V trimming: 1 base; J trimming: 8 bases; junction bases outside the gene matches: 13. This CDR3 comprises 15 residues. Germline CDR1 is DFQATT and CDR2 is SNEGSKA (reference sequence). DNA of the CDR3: TGCAGTGCTAGAGCTGTACAGGGTTGGGGACAGGGCTACACCTTC. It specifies CSARAVQGWGQGYTF.

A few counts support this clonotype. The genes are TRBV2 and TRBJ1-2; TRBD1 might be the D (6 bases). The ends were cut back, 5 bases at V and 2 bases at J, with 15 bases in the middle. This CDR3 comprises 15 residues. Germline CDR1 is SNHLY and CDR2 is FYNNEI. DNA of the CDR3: TGTGCCAGCAGTAAAGGGGGTACCTTAAACTATGGCTACACCTTC. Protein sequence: CASSKGGTLNYGYTF. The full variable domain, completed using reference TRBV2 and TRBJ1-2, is EPEVTQTPSHQVTQMGQEVILRCVPISNHLYFYWYRQILGQKVEFLVSFYNNEISEKSEIFDDQFSVERPDGSNFTLKIRSTKLEDSAMYFCASSKGGTLNYGYTFGSGTRLTVV.

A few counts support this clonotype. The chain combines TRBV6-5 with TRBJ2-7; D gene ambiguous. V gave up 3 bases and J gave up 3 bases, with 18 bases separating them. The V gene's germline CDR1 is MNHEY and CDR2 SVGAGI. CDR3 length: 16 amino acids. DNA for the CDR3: TGTGCCAGCAGTTATATCCCAAGGCGCCACTACTACGAGCAGTACTTC. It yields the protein CASSYIPRRHYYEQYF.

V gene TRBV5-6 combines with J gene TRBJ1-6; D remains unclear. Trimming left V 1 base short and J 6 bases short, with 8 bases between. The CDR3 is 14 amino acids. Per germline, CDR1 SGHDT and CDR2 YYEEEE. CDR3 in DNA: TGTGCCAGCAGCTTGTTTCCCCGTAATTCACCCCTCCACTTT. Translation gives CASSLFPRNSPLHF.

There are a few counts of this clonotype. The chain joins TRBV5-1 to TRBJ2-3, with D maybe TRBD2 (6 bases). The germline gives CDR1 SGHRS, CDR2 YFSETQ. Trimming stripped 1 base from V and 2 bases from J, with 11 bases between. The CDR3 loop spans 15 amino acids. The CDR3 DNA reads TGCGCCAGCAGCTTGTTGGGGGGTCACACAGATACGCAGTATTTT. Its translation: CASSLLGGHTDTQYF.

The CDR3 here is CASSFSDKAFF. The CDR3 DNA follows: TGTGCCAGCAGTTTCTCGGACAAAGCTTTCTTT. The rearrangement links TRBV6-2 or TRBV6-3 to TRBJ1-1; D is perhaps TRBD1 (5 bases). The CDR3 extends over 11 amino acids. Per the germline V gene, CDR1 is MNHEY and CDR2 is SVGEGT. V was shortened by 4 bases and J by 9 bases, with 9 bases between the two germline ends.

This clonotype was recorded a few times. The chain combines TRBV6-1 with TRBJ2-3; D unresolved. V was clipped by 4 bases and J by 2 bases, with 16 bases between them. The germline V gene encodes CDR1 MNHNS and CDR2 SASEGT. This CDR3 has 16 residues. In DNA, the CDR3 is TGTGCCAGCAGTGTTGATACGTTCACCTTCACAGATACGCAGTATTTT. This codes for CASSVDTFTFTDTQYF.

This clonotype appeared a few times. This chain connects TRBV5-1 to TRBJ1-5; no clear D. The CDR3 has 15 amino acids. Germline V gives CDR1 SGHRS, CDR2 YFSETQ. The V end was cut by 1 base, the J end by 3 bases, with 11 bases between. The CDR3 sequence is CASSLMWGDNQPQHF. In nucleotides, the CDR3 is TGCGCCAGCAGCTTGATGTGGGGAGACAATCAGCCCCAGCATTTT.

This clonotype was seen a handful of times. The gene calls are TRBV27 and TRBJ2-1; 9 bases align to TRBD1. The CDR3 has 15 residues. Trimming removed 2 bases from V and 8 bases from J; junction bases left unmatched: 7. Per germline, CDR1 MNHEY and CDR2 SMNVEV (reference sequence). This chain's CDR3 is CASSLRGTGLHEQFF. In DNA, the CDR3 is TGTGCCAGCAGTTTAAGGGGGACAGGGTTACATGAGCAGTTCTTC.

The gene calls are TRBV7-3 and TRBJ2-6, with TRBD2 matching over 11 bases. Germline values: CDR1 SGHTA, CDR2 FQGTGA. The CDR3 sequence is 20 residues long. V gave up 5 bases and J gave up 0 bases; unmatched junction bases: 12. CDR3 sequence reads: CASSPLPSGGYRSGANVLTF. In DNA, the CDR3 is TGTGCCAGCAGCCCACTCCCTAGCGGGGGGTACCGCTCTGGGGCCAACGTCCTGACTTTC.

DNA of the CDR3: TGCAGTGCTGGGGGGACTAGTTCAGATACGCAGTATTTT. It is translated as CSAGGTSSDTQYF. The rearrangement joins TRBV20-1 to TRBJ2-3; 8 bases line up with TRBD2. Germline V gene data show CDR1 as DFQATT and CDR2 as SNEGSKA (reference sequence). This CDR3 region has 13 residues. The J segment lost 4 bases and the V segment lost 5 bases, leaving 5 bases of the junction unmatched.

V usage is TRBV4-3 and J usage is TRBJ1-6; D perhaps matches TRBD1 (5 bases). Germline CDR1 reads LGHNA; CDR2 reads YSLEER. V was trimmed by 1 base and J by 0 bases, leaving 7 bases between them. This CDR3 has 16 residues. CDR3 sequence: CASSQAGTSYNSPLHF. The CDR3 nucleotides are TGCGCCAGCAGCCAAGCAGGGACCTCCTATAATTCACCCCTCCACTTT.

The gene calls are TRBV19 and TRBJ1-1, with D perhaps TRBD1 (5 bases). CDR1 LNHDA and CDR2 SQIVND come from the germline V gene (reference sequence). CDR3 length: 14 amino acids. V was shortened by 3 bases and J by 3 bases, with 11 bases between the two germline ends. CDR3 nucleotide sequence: TGTGCCAGTAGTATCAGGGCGGCTCACACTGAAGCTTTCTTT. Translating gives CASSIRAAHTEAFF.

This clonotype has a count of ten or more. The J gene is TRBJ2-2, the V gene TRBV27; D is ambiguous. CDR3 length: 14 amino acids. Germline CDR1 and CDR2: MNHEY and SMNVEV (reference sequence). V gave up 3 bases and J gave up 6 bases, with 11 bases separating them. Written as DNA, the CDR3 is TGTGCCAGCAGTTTCTCCGCCGTGTCCGGGGAGCTGTTTTTT. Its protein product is CASSFSAVSGELFF.

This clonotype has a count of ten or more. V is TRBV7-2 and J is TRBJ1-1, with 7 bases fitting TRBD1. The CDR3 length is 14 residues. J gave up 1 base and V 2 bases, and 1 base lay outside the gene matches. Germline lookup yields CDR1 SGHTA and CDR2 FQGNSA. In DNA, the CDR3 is TGTGCCAGCAGCTTAAACAGGGGGAACACTGAAGCTTTCTTT. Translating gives CASSLNRGNTEAFF.

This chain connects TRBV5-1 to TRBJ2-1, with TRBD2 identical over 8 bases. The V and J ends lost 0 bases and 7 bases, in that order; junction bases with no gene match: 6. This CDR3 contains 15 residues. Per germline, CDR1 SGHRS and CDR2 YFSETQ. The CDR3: CASSLEGLGLNEQFF. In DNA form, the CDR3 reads TGCGCCAGCAGCTTGGAGGGACTAGGATTAAATGAGCAGTTCTTC.

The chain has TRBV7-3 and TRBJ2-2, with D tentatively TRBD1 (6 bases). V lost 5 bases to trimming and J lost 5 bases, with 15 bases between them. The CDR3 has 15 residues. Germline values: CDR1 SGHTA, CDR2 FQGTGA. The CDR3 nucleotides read TGTGCCAGCAGCCCCACCGTGGGGGCGACCGGGGAGCTGTTTTTT. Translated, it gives CASSPTVGATGELFF. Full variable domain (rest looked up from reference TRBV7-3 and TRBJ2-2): GAGVSQTPSNKVTEKGKYVELRCDPISGHTALYWYRQSLGQGPEFLIYFQGTGAADDSGLPNDRFFAVRPEGSVSTLKIQRTERGDSAVYLCASSPTVGATGELFFGEGSRLTVL.

This CDR3 reads CASSQETSGSLYEQFF. CDR3 bases: TGTGCCAGCAGCCAGGAGACTAGCGGGTCTCTCTATGAGCAGTTCTTC. The rearrangement links TRBV4-2 to TRBJ2-1; the match to TRBD2 covers 10 bases. Losses at the gene ends were 3 bases for V and 8 bases for J; bases not matched to a gene: 10. This CDR3 has 16 residues. The germline CDR1 and CDR2 sequences are LGHNA and YNFKEQ.